A single sample is the source of the 29 T cell receptor beta chains below, sequenced in a study of memory CD4+ T cells and cytomegalovirus serostatus. Sequenced by immunoSEQ multiplex PCR; TCRdb stores in-frame clones only, minus some. The sample consists of some 80,000 clones, 75% to 90% of them appearing once. The sort gate was single viable CD3+CD4+CD8-CD45RO+ cells for memory CD4+ T cells. The sequenced sample consisted of memory CD4+ T cells from blood. The source of these receptors is an adult in good health and CMV-seronegative.

The gene calls are TRBV5-4 and TRBJ1-2, with a weak D call TRBD1 (5 bases). The germline V gene has CDR1 SGHNT and CDR2 YYREEE (reference sequence). Trimming removed 1 base from V and 5 bases from J, with 9 bases in between. This CDR3 contains 13 residues. CDR3 coding DNA: TGTGCCAGCAGCTTGTGGGGGACTTATGGCTACACCTTC. Residues: CASSLWGTYGYTF.

In nucleotides, the CDR3 is TGTGCCAGCAGCTTAAAACACTTAGGGGCTGGCGGTGGCGAGACCCAGTACTTC. This encodes CASSLKHLGAGGGETQYF. The V gene is TRBV7-2, the J gene TRBJ2-5; the D gene is possibly TRBD1 (5 bases). The CDR3 runs to 18 residues. Looked up from germline, CDR1 is SGHTA and CDR2 is FQGNSA. The V gene lost 2 bases and the J gene lost 5 bases, with 24 bases spanning the gap.

This chain connects TRBV2 to TRBJ1-5; D is unclear. CDR3 length: 16 amino acids. With 7 bases removed from V and 0 bases from J, the gap between germline ends came to 16 bases. The V gene's germline CDR1 is SNHLY and CDR2 FYNNEI. CDR3 in DNA: TGTGCCAGCAACCCAGGACGAGGGTATAGCAATCAGCCCCAGCATTTT. This gives the protein CASNPGRGYSNQPQHF. Drawing the rest from reference TRBV2 and TRBJ1-5, the complete variable domain is EPEVTQTPSHQVTQMGQEVILRCVPISNHLYFYWYRQILGQKVEFLVSFYNNEISEKSEIFDDQFSVERPDGSNFTLKIRSTKLEDSAMYFCASNPGRGYSNQPQHFGDGTRLSIL.

The DNA of the CDR3 is TGTGCCAGCAGTTTATCCAACAGGGGGCGTAATGGCTACACCTTC. Its protein product is CASSLSNRGRNGYTF. This chain joins TRBV28 and TRBJ1-2; 9 bases map to TRBD1. After removal of 1 base from V and 6 bases from J, the junction contained 6 bases not matched to a gene. Per germline, CDR1 MDHEN and CDR2 SYDVKM. This CDR3 region has 15 residues.

V usage is TRBV7-2 and J usage is TRBJ2-5, with TRBD2 matching over 11 bases. This CDR3 has 15 amino acids. Per germline, CDR1 SGHTA and CDR2 FQGNSA. J lost 4 bases, V lost 0 bases, and 1 base had no gene match. As DNA, the CDR3 is TGTGCCAGCAGCTTAGCGGGACTAGCGGTAGAGACCCAGTACTTC. Translation gives CASSLAGLAVETQYF.

V is TRBV6-4 and J is TRBJ2-2; D unresolved. The V gene lost 9 bases and the J gene lost 6 bases, with 17 bases spanning the gap. CDR3 size: 14 residues. Germline V gene lookup returns CDR1 MRHNA and CDR2 SNTAGT. The CDR3 protein is CASKVATGSGELFF. The CDR3 DNA is TGTGCCAGTAAAGTGGCTACTGGTTCCGGGGAGCTGTTTTTT.

The chain combines TRBV7-9 with TRBJ2-1; the D call may be TRBD1 or TRBD2 (5 bases each). This CDR3 is 16 amino acids long. Germline V CDR1 and CDR2: SEHNR, FQNEAQ (reference sequence). V shed 0 bases and J shed 0 bases, with 9 bases lying between them. CDR3 bases: TGTGCCAGCAGCTTAGCGGGGGTAACCTCCTACAATGAGCAGTTCTTC. Translating gives CASSLAGVTSYNEQFF.

The chain has TRBV6-5 and TRBJ2-7; D may correspond to TRBD1 or TRBD2 (6 bases each). V shed 0 bases and J shed 6 bases, with 12 bases lying between them. Germline values: CDR1 MNHEY, CDR2 SVGAGI. This CDR3 region has 14 residues. In DNA form, the CDR3 reads TGTGCCAGCAGTTACTCTGGGGGGCTCGTCGAGCAGTACTTC. This gives the protein CASSYSGGLVEQYF.

The chain couples TRBV27 to TRBJ1-6; 9 positions agree with TRBD1. Germline V gives CDR1 MNHEY, CDR2 SMNVEV (reference sequence). The CDR3 covers 17 residues. V lost 3 bases, J lost 10 bases, and 13 bases stayed unmatched. In nucleotides, the CDR3 is TGTGCCAGCAGTTTTCAACCCCCAGGACAGGGGCGGTCACCCCTCCACTTT. Translation gives CASSFQPPGQGRSPLHF.

This CDR3 is CASSQRTGDYEQYF. The CDR3 DNA follows: TGCGCCAGCAGCCAGCGGACAGGGGACTACGAGCAGTACTTC. The genes are TRBV4-3 and TRBJ2-7; 9 bases line up with TRBD1. The CDR3 has 14 amino acids. Per the germline V gene, CDR1 is LGHNA and CDR2 is YSLEER. Trimming removed 3 bases from V and 3 bases from J; junction bases left unmatched: 3.

This chain joins TRBV19 and TRBJ1-1; TRBD1 matches at 12 bases. V shed 5 bases, J shed 3 bases, and the junction held 13 bases outside the gene matches. In germline, CDR1 is LNHDA, CDR2 SQIVND (reference sequence). There are 18 residues in the CDR3. Written as DNA, the CDR3 is TGTGCCAGTAGTGCCCGTAGGGGGACAGGGGGCTCGGACACTGAAGCTTTCTTT. Its protein product is CASSARRGTGGSDTEAFF.

The V gene is TRBV28, the J gene TRBJ2-3, with 9 bases lining up with TRBD2. The germline V gene has CDR1 MDHEN and CDR2 SYDVKM. The CDR3 runs 16 residues. V lost 5 bases and J lost 0; bases outside the gene matches: 6. The CDR3 sequence is CASSVPSGDSTDTQYF. In DNA form, the CDR3 reads TGTGCCAGCAGTGTACCTAGCGGGGATAGCACAGATACGCAGTATTTT.

The chain is built from TRBV18 and TRBJ2-4; TRBD1 might be the D (6 bases). The CDR3 runs to 16 residues. Germline CDR1 KGHSH, CDR2 LQKENI. V shed 3 bases and J shed 0 bases, with 12 bases lying between them. CDR3 loop: CASSPPGQLAKNIQYF. In nucleotides, the CDR3 is TGTGCCAGCTCACCTCCGGGACAACTAGCCAAAAACATTCAGTACTTC.

This sequence joins TRBV21-1 and TRBJ1-1; the table names TRBD1, a call not compared with the DNA. TRBV21-1 is a known pseudogene. The CDR3 extends over 16 amino acids. The CDR3 spells CASSKYGGRVNTEAFF. CDR3 DNA: TGTGCCAGCAGCAAATACGGTGGCAGGGTAAACACTGAAGCTTTCTTT.

This chain joins TRBV7-9 and TRBJ1-2; no clear D. V was trimmed by 1 base and J by 8 bases, leaving 8 bases between them. CDR1 SEHNR and CDR2 FQNEAQ come from the germline V gene (reference sequence). The CDR3 runs to 12 residues. CDR3 sequence reads: CASSLEEEGYTF. The CDR3 bases are TGTGCCAGCAGCTTAGAGGAGGAGGGCTACACCTTC.

The V and J genes are TRBV5-4 and TRBJ1-2; possibly TRBD1 for D (5 bases). V lost 6 bases to trimming and J lost 4 bases, with 13 bases between them. The CDR3 covers 13 residues. Germline-derived CDR1 and CDR2 are SGHNT and YYREEE (reference sequence). The CDR3: CASTTGGGYGYTF. CDR3 bases: TGTGCCAGCACAACCGGGGGGGGCTATGGCTACACCTTC. The full variable domain, completed using reference TRBV5-4 and TRBJ1-2, is ETGVTQSPTHLIKTRGQQVTLRCSSQSGHNTVSWYQQALGQGPQFIFQYYREEENGRGNFPPRFSGLQFPNYSSELNVNALELDDSALYLCASTTGGGYGYTFGSGTRLTVV.

The count of this clone is one. This sequence joins TRBV7-6 and TRBJ2-2; TRBD2 matches at 7 bases. CDR3 length equals 15 residues. The J segment lost 5 bases and the V segment lost 5 bases, leaving 8 bases of the junction unmatched. CDR1 and CDR2 (germline): SGHVS, FNYEAQ. CDR3 bases: TGTGCCAGCAGCATTGGGACTACCAAAACCGGGGAGCTGTTTTTT. It is translated as CASSIGTTKTGELFF.

The genes are TRBV6-5 and TRBJ2-2; D gene unclear. V lost 2 bases and J 6 bases, leaving 1 base between the germline ends. Germline CDR1 MNHEY, CDR2 SVGAGI. The CDR3 runs 11 residues. In DNA form, the CDR3 reads TGTGCCAGCAGTTACCCCGGGGAGCTGTTTTTT. It specifies CASSYPGELFF.

DNA for the CDR3: TGTGCCAGCAGCTTACAGGGGGGGGCCGGGGAGCTGTTTTTT. Amino acids: CASSLQGGAGELFF. V is TRBV11-2 and J is TRBJ2-2; D assignment may be TRBD1 or TRBD2 (7 bases each). This CDR3 is built from 14 residues. Trimming cost V 2 bases and J 6 bases, with 10 bases left between them. Germline loops: CDR1 SGHAT, CDR2 FQNNGV.

CDR3 sequence reads: CASSPGTGERTYYGYTF. The CDR3 DNA is TGTGCCAGCAGCCCCGGGACAGGGGAAAGGACTTACTATGGCTACACCTTC. This chain uses TRBV11-2 with TRBJ1-2, with 10 bases lining up with TRBD1. CDR1 and CDR2 from the germline V gene are SGHAT and FQNNGV. Unmatched junction bases numbered 12, after V lost 5 bases and J lost 3 bases. CDR3 length: 17 residues.

This chain uses TRBV2 with TRBJ1-5; D gene ambiguous. In germline, CDR1 is SNHLY, CDR2 FYNNEI. The CDR3 has 14 amino acids. Trimming took off 2 bases at V and 11 bases at J, with 16 bases between the two ends. The CDR3 loop reads CASSESSALRAQHF. CDR3 coding DNA: TGTGCCAGCAGTGAATCGTCAGCCCTGAGGGCCCAGCATTTT.

The V call is TRBV5-6, the J call TRBJ2-3; perhaps D is TRBD1 or TRBD2 (5 bases each). V was cut by 1 base and J by 4 bases, with 10 bases left in between. This CDR3 region has 14 residues. Germline V gives CDR1 SGHDT, CDR2 YYEEEE. The CDR3 is CASSLSQGADTQYF. For the CDR3, the DNA is TGTGCCAGCAGCTTGAGTCAGGGAGCAGATACGCAGTATTTT.

The chain combines TRBV27 with TRBJ2-7, with D perhaps matching TRBD1 or TRBD2 (5 bases each). The germline V and J ends were trimmed by 8 bases and 7 bases, with 21 bases remaining between them. The V gene's germline CDR1 is MNHEY and CDR2 SMNVEV (reference sequence). CDR3 length: 14 residues. The CDR3 region has the DNA TGTGCCAGCGCTCCCGCCGGGACGGCTAGGGAGCAGTACTTC. Amino acids: CASAPAGTAREQYF.

This clone occurred a few times. The V gene is TRBV10-2, the J gene TRBJ1-6, with 10 bases aligning to TRBD1. The CDR3 has 16 residues. Germline V lookup: CDR1 WSHSY, CDR2 SAAADI. After removal of 0 bases from V and 8 bases from J, the junction contained 4 bases not matched to a gene. CDR3 amino acids: CASSESTGGWYSPLHF. The CDR3 bases are TGCGCCAGCAGTGAGTCGACAGGGGGCTGGTATTCACCCCTCCACTTT.

The chain uses TRBV5-1 and TRBJ2-7; D uncertain. Germline CDR1 reads SGHRS; CDR2 reads YFSETQ. V was cut by 4 bases and J by 5 bases, with 19 bases left in between. The CDR3 is made up of 15 amino acids. The DNA of the CDR3 is TGCGCCAGCAGCGGCGACCAACCCCTTGTCGACGAGCAGTACTTC. It encodes CASSGDQPLVDEQYF.

In DNA, the CDR3 is TGTGCCAGCAGCCAGGGGACTAGTAAACCCAATGAGCAGTTCTTC. Translating it yields CASSQGTSKPNEQFF. The chain joins TRBV7-3 to TRBJ2-1; 8 nucleotides align to TRBD2. The CDR3 has 15 residues. J was trimmed by 6 bases and V by 5 bases; bases with no gene match: 9. Germline V gives CDR1 SGHTA, CDR2 FQGTGA.

The chain carries TRBV10-3 and TRBJ2-3; 10 bases agree with TRBD2. This CDR3 has 17 residues. The V gene end was trimmed by 0 bases and the J gene end by 4 bases; junction bases not matched to a gene: 7. The V gene's germline CDR1 is ENHRY and CDR2 SYGVKD. CDR3 nucleotides: TGTGCCATCAGTGAGTCGATCACTAGCGGGGTTGCAGATACGCAGTATTTT. Its protein product is CAISESITSGVADTQYF.

The chain recombines TRBV28 with TRBJ2-7; D tentatively reads TRBD1 or TRBD2 (7 bases each). The CDR3 has 14 amino acids. V was shortened by 8 bases and J by 2 bases, with 16 bases between the two germline ends. Germline V gene lookup returns CDR1 MDHEN and CDR2 SYDVKM. The CDR3 loop reads CASHQGGGTYEQYF. The CDR3 bases are TGTGCCAGCCATCAGGGGGGGGGAACCTACGAGCAGTACTTC.

V and J are TRBV25-1 and TRBJ2-1, with D possibly being TRBD1 or TRBD2 (5 bases each). Looked up from germline, CDR1 is MGHDK and CDR2 is SYGVNS. V shed 2 bases and J shed 0 bases, with 11 bases lying between them. This CDR3 contains 16 residues. This CDR3 is CASSEADGTSYNEQFF. CDR3 sequence (DNA): TGTGCCAGCAGTGAAGCCGACGGGACCTCCTACAATGAGCAGTTCTTC.